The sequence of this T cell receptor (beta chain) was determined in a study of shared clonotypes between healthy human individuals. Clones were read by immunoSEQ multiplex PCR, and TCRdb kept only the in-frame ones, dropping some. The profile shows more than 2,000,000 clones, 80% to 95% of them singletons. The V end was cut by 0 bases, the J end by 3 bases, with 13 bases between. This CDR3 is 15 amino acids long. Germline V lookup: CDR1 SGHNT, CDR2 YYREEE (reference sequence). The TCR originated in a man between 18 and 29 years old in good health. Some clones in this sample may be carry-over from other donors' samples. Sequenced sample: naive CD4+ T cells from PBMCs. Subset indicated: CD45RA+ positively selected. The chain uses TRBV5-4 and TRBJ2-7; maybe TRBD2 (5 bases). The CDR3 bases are TGTGCCAGCAGCTTGGAGCCAGCGGAGAGCTACGAGCAGTACTTC. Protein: CASSLEPAESYEQYF.